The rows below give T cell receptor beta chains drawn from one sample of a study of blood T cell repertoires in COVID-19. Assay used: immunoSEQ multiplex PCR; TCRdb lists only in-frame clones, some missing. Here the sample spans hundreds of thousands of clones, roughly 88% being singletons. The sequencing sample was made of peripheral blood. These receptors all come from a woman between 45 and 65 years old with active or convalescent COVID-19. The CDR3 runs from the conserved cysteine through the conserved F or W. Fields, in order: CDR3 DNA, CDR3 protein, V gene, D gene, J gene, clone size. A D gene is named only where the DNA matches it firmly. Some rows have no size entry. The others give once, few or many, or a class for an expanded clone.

DNA: TGCGCCAGCAGCTTGGGGACAGGGGAAAACATTCAGTACTTC; CDR3: CASSLGTGENIQYF; V: TRBV5-1; D: TRBD1; J: TRBJ2-4; size: NA
DNA: TGCGCCAGCAGCTTGAGCGGCACGAACACCGGGGAGCTGTTTTTT; CDR3: CASSLSGTNTGELFF; V: TRBV5-1; D: NA; J: TRBJ2-2; size: NA
DNA: TGCGCCAGCAGCGTACAAAGTTCAACTAATGAAAAACTGTTTTTT; CDR3: CASSVQSSTNEKLFF; V: TRBV5-1; D: NA; J: TRBJ1-4; size: NA
DNA: TGTGCCAGCAGTGTAGAGCGGGGGGTTCCGAACACCGGGGAGCTGTTTTTT; CDR3: CASSVERGVPNTGELFF; V: TRBV6-1; D: TRBD2; J: TRBJ2-2; size: NA
DNA: TGTGCCAGCAGTTCACTCCCCTGGGACAGGACACGATTCTATGGCTACACCTTC; CDR3: CASSSLPWDRTRFYGYTF; V: TRBV28; D: TRBD1; J: TRBJ1-2; size: NA
DNA: TGTGCCAGCAGCCCGAGAGGTCCAGGGGTAGCCTCACCCCTCCACTTT; CDR3: CASSPRGPGVASPLHF; V: TRBV11-2; D: NA; J: TRBJ1-6; size: NA
DNA: TGTGCCACCAACCTCCGGGACAAACCCTACGAGCAGTACTTC; CDR3: CATNLRDKPYEQYF; V: TRBV15; D: NA; J: TRBJ2-7; size: NA
DNA: TGTGCCATCAGTGAGGGCTTTGGCAATCAGCCCCAGCATTTT; CDR3: CAISEGFGNQPQHF; V: TRBV10-3; D: NA; J: TRBJ1-5; size: NA
DNA: TGTGCCAGCAGCCAAGATCGAGAACAGGATTACGGCTACACCTTC; CDR3: CASSQDREQDYGYTF; V: TRBV3-1/TRBV3-2; D: NA; J: TRBJ1-2; size: NA
DNA: TGTGCCAGCTCACCACCAGGTCGGTGGAGGGGCACAGATACGCAGTATTTT; CDR3: CASSPPGRWRGTDTQYF; V: TRBV18; D: NA; J: TRBJ2-3; size: NA
DNA: TGTGCCAGCAGCCCAACAGGGGGGGACAGGCGGGAGCAGTACTTC; CDR3: CASSPTGGDRREQYF; V: TRBV7-8; D: NA; J: TRBJ2-7; size: NA
DNA: TGTGCCAGCAGCCCGGGACAGGGGGAATCACCCCTCCACTTT; CDR3: CASSPGQGESPLHF; V: TRBV3-1/TRBV3-2; D: TRBD1; J: TRBJ1-6; size: once
DNA: TGTGCCAGCAGTGAATATGGTAGGGACACCCTGTTCTTC; CDR3: CASSEYGRDTLFF; V: TRBV25-1; D: NA; J: TRBJ2-1; size: NA
DNA: TGTGCCAGCTACCGACAGGGGGCGTCTGATGGCTACACCTTC; CDR3: CASYRQGASDGYTF; V: TRBV30; D: TRBD1; J: TRBJ1-2; size: NA
DNA: TGTGCCAGCAGCGCGACAGGGAACAAAAACATTCAGTACTTC; CDR3: CASSATGNKNIQYF; V: TRBV9; D: TRBD1; J: TRBJ2-4; size: NA
DNA: TGTGCCAGCACCTGGGACAGGGTGAATGGACTGTTTTTT; CDR3: CASTWDRVNGLFF; V: TRBV2; D: TRBD1; J: TRBJ1-4; size: NA
DNA: TGTGCCACCAGCATTCCGGGACAAGACTACGAGCAGTACTTC; CDR3: CATSIPGQDYEQYF; V: TRBV15; D: NA; J: TRBJ2-7; size: NA
DNA: TGCGCCAGCAGCCAAGACTACGGGGGAAGGGCATATAATTCACCCCTCCACTTT; CDR3: CASSQDYGGRAYNSPLHF; V: TRBV4-1; D: NA; J: TRBJ1-6; size: once
DNA: TGCGCCAGCAGCCGAAGACTAGCGGAGACCCAGTACTTC; CDR3: CASSRRLAETQYF; V: TRBV4-3; D: TRBD2; J: TRBJ2-5; size: NA
DNA: TGCAGTGTAGGGGCGTCCTACGAGCAGTACTTC; CDR3: CSVGASYEQYF; V: TRBV20-1; D: NA; J: TRBJ2-7; size: NA
DNA: TGTGCCAGTGGGCCGGGGGTCTACACTGAAGCTTTCTTT; CDR3: CASGPGVYTEAFF; V: TRBV19; D: NA; J: TRBJ1-1; size: NA
DNA: TGTGCCAGCAGCGCCCTACCAACAGGGGACCTCTCTGGAAACACCATATATTTT; CDR3: CASSALPTGDLSGNTIYF; V: TRBV9; D: TRBD1; J: TRBJ1-3; size: NA
DNA: TGTGCCAGCATAGGGGGTGCGAACACTGAAGCTTTCTTT; CDR3: CASIGGANTEAFF; V: TRBV2; D: NA; J: TRBJ1-1; size: NA
DNA: TGTGCCAGCTCACCACAGAGCGGGGGCCCTTACGAGCAGTACTTC; CDR3: CASSPQSGGPYEQYF; V: TRBV18; D: TRBD2; J: TRBJ2-7; size: NA
DNA: TGTGCCAGCAGGGAGACAGGGGTTAATGAAAAACTGTTTTTT; CDR3: CASRETGVNEKLFF; V: TRBV25-1; D: TRBD1; J: TRBJ1-4; size: NA
DNA: TGTGCCAGCAGCGGGCGGACTAGTAAGATCTACGAGCAGTACTTC; CDR3: CASSGRTSKIYEQYF; V: TRBV5-8; D: TRBD2; J: TRBJ2-7; size: NA
DNA: TGTGCCAGCAGCTCACCGCAGGGGGCCGGGGAGCTGTTTTTT; CDR3: CASSSPQGAGELFF; V: TRBV11-2; D: TRBD1; J: TRBJ2-2; size: NA
DNA: TGTGCCAGCAGCTTAGCCCCCGTTAGGGGTCTGCGAGGTACTAACTATGGCTACACCTTC; CDR3: CASSLAPVRGLRGTNYGYTF; V: TRBV7-6; D: NA; J: TRBJ1-2; size: few
DNA: TGTGCCAGCAGACCTATGCCCTCCACTGATCAGCCCCAGCATTTT; CDR3: CASRPMPSTDQPQHF; V: TRBV6-5; D: NA; J: TRBJ1-5; size: NA
DNA: TGTGCCAGCAGCCAAGACGGCGACAGGGGACGATCACCCCTCCACTTT; CDR3: CASSQDGDRGRSPLHF; V: TRBV4-2; D: TRBD1; J: TRBJ1-6; size: NA
DNA: TGTGCCAGCAGTACGACAGGGGTCGATCAGCCCCAGCATTTT; CDR3: CASSTTGVDQPQHF; V: TRBV6-5; D: TRBD1; J: TRBJ1-5; size: NA
DNA: TGTGCCAGTAGTGTCCCCGGGAAGGGGGACTCACCCCTCCACTTT; CDR3: CASSVPGKGDSPLHF; V: TRBV19; D: NA; J: TRBJ1-6; size: NA
DNA: TGCGCTAGGAGGAGGGACTTTGAAGCTTTCTTT; CDR3: CARRRDFEAFF; V: TRBV30; D: NA; J: TRBJ1-1; size: NA
DNA: TGTGCCAGCAGCCAACTGGAACAGCTAAACGGCTACACCTTC; CDR3: CASSQLEQLNGYTF; V: TRBV4-2; D: NA; J: TRBJ1-2; size: NA
DNA: TGTGCCTGGAGTGGGCAGGGTGGGTACGAGCAGTACTTC; CDR3: CAWSGQGGYEQYF; V: TRBV30; D: NA; J: TRBJ2-7; size: NA
DNA: TGTGCCTGGAGTCTTAGCGGGAGCTCCTACAATGAGCAGTTCTTC; CDR3: CAWSLSGSSYNEQFF; V: TRBV30; D: TRBD2; J: TRBJ2-1; size: NA
DNA: TGTGCCTGGAGTGTATCTACCTCCGAGCAGTACTTC; CDR3: CAWSVSTSEQYF; V: TRBV30; D: NA; J: TRBJ2-7; size: many
DNA: TGTGCCAGTTCACTAGCGGCGTACCAAGAGACCCAGTACTTC; CDR3: CASSLAAYQETQYF; V: TRBV14; D: TRBD2; J: TRBJ2-5; size: NA
DNA: TGTGCCAGTACCAACCAACGTACTAGCGGCGCCGGGGAGCTGTTTTTT; CDR3: CASTNQRTSGAGELFF; V: TRBV19; D: TRBD2; J: TRBJ2-2; size: NA
DNA: TGTGCCTCCCAGGGCTATGGCTACACCTTC; CDR3: CASQGYGYTF; V: TRBV28; D: NA; J: TRBJ1-2; size: NA
DNA: TGTGCCATCAGCAACAGGGAAAACATTCAGTACTTC; CDR3: CAISNRENIQYF; V: TRBV10-3; D: NA; J: TRBJ2-4; size: NA
DNA: TGTGCCAGCAGCTTTATGCGGGGGGCGGGGGATGAGCAGTTCTTC; CDR3: CASSFMRGAGDEQFF; V: TRBV11-1; D: TRBD2; J: TRBJ2-1; size: NA
DNA: TGCGCCAGCAGCCCCTGGCTAGCGGGAGGGCCGGGGACAGATACGCAGTATTTT; CDR3: CASSPWLAGGPGTDTQYF; V: TRBV5-1; D: TRBD2; J: TRBJ2-3; size: NA
DNA: TGTGCCAGCAGTACCTCCAGGGGGCCTTACTATGGCTACACCTTC; CDR3: CASSTSRGPYYGYTF; V: TRBV6-2/TRBV6-3; D: TRBD1; J: TRBJ1-2; size: NA
DNA: TGTGCCAGCAGTTTATCTGGGACAGGGGGGAGTGAAGCTTTCTTT; CDR3: CASSLSGTGGSEAFF; V: TRBV27; D: TRBD1; J: TRBJ1-1; size: NA